This is a list of T cell receptor beta chains from one sample in a study of blood T cell repertoires in COVID-19. Data came from immunoSEQ multiplex PCR; TCRdb stores just in-frame clones and leaves some out. The sample holds some 200,000 clones, roughly 92% seen once. Sequencing input: peripheral blood. All receptors come from a man aged 30-40 years with COVID-19, enrolled during active disease. Both conserved end residues are part of each CDR3. The D gene is left open where the match is weak. A row's size may be missing; if present it is once, few, many or a size class.

CASSRTGYTGELFF	TGTGCCAGCAGTCGGACAGGGTACACCGGGGAGCTGTTTTTT	TRBD1	TRBJ2-2	NA	TRBV6-5
CASSQEIGTGGYTF	TGTGCCAGCAGCCAAGAGATTGGGACTGGTGGCTACACCTTC	NA	TRBJ1-2	NA	TRBV3-1/TRBV3-2
CASSWGWGQGPQETQYF	TGTGCCAGCAGCTGGGGATGGGGGCAGGGGCCCCAAGAGACCCAGTACTTC	NA	TRBJ2-5	NA	TRBV5-5
CASSGQRQGVSIPYEQYF	TGCGCCAGCAGCGGCCAGAGACAGGGGGTTTCTATTCCCTACGAGCAGTACTTC	TRBD1	TRBJ2-7	few	TRBV5-1
CASSIKGDTEAFF	TGTGCCAGTAGTATAAAGGGGGACACTGAAGCTTTCTTT	NA	TRBJ1-1	NA	TRBV19
CASSHPTSGDSDTQYF	TGTGCCAGCAGCCACCCGACTAGCGGGGACTCAGATACGCAGTATTTT	TRBD2	TRBJ2-3	NA	TRBV5-4
CASSQSQGAKHTGELFF	TGCGCCAGCAGTCAATCGCAGGGGGCAAAGCACACCGGGGAGCTGTTTTTT	TRBD1	TRBJ2-2	NA	TRBV23-1
CAWSPGLLDYTF	TGTGCCTGGAGTCCCGGACTGCTAGACTACACCTTC	NA	TRBJ1-2	NA	TRBV30
CASSLEGQGETEAFF	TGTGCCAGCTCACTAGAGGGACAGGGAGAGACTGAAGCTTTCTTT	TRBD1	TRBJ1-1	NA	TRBV18
CAWSGQAPLHF	TGTGCCTGGAGTGGACAGGCACCCCTCCACTTT	NA	TRBJ1-6	NA	TRBV30
CMRVQGATYEQYF	TGCATGCGAGTTCAGGGGGCAACCTACGAGCAGTACTTC	TRBD1	TRBJ2-7	NA	TRBV29-1
CASSHPAGKGTEAFF	TGTGCCAGTAGCCACCCGGCGGGGAAGGGCACTGAAGCTTTCTTT	NA	TRBJ1-1	NA	TRBV6-5
CASSLVVGPNTEAFF	TGCGCCAGCAGCTTGGTTGTGGGCCCGAACACTGAAGCTTTCTTT	NA	TRBJ1-1	NA	TRBV5-1
CASSLTENYGYTF	TGCGCCAGCAGCTTGACCGAGAACTATGGCTACACCTTC	NA	TRBJ1-2	NA	TRBV5-1
CASRKTVNTEAFF	TGTGCCAGCAGGAAGACAGTGAACACTGAAGCTTTCTTT	NA	TRBJ1-1	NA	TRBV7-3
CASSPGQSYNSPLHF	TGCGCCAGCAGCCCGGGACAGTCTTATAATTCACCCCTCCACTTT	TRBD1	TRBJ1-6	NA	TRBV5-1
CASSLSGRTYPDTQYF	TGTGCCAGCAGCTTATCAGGGAGGACTTATCCAGATACGCAGTATTTT	NA	TRBJ2-3	NA	TRBV7-2
CAWSVRTGGLSGEKLFF	TGTGCCTGGAGCGTGAGGACAGGGGGCTTGAGTGGTGAAAAACTGTTTTTT	TRBD1	TRBJ1-4	NA	TRBV30
CASTERLRDLMEQYF	TGTGCCAGCACGGAGAGACTACGCGATTTGATGGAGCAGTACTTC	NA	TRBJ2-7	NA	TRBV2
CASSKTGIDEQYF	TGTGCCAGCAGTAAGACAGGTATCGACGAGCAGTACTTC	NA	TRBJ2-7	NA	TRBV6-5
CASSYRGAGYEQYF	TGTGCCAGCAGTTACAGGGGGGCGGGCTACGAGCAGTACTTC	TRBD1	TRBJ2-7	NA	TRBV27
CASSDVRPNPYEQYF	TGTGCCAGCAGTGACGTCAGGCCGAACCCCTACGAGCAGTACTTC	NA	TRBJ2-7	NA	TRBV6-4
CASSRAGREKLFF	TGTGCCTCCTCCCGGGCAGGGAGGGAAAAACTGTTTTTT	NA	TRBJ1-4	NA	TRBV19
CASSYPGQGHNEQFF	TGTGCCAGCAGTTACCCAGGACAGGGGCACAATGAGCAGTTCTTC	TRBD1	TRBJ2-1	NA	TRBV6-6
CASSMGSGVNEQYF	TGTGCCAGTAGTATGGGGTCAGGGGTGAACGAGCAGTACTTC	NA	TRBJ2-7	NA	TRBV19
CASSIGQGRTDTQYF	TGCGCCAGCAGCATTGGACAGGGGCGCACAGATACGCAGTATTTT	TRBD1	TRBJ2-3	NA	TRBV5-1
CASSSGWGDQPQHF	TGTGCCAGCAGTAGCGGCTGGGGGGATCAGCCCCAGCATTTT	NA	TRBJ1-5	NA	TRBV6-5
CASSVQEGGELFF	TGTGCCAGCAGCGTACAGGAGGGCGGGGAGCTGTTTTTT	NA	TRBJ2-2	NA	TRBV14
CASSLDPGNQPQHF	TGTGCCAGCAGCCTAGACCCGGGTAATCAGCCCCAGCATTTT	NA	TRBJ1-5	once	TRBV7-2
CASSSSAGGRTDTQYF	TGTGCCAGCAGTTCGTCAGCGGGGGGGCGCACAGATACGCAGTATTTT	TRBD2	TRBJ2-3	NA	TRBV14
CASSPTLQGSFTLAKNIQYF	TGCGCCAGCAGCCCCACCCTCCAGGGTTCGTTTACTTTAGCCAAAAACATTCAGTACTTC	NA	TRBJ2-4	NA	TRBV4-1
CASSLGQWAANTGELFF	TGTGCCAGCAGCTTGGGACAGTGGGCGGCGAACACCGGGGAGCTGTTTTTT	TRBD1	TRBJ2-2	once	TRBV11-2
CASSFQGGANYGYTF	TGTGCCAGCAGCTTCCAAGGTGGAGCTAACTATGGCTACACCTTC	NA	TRBJ1-2	NA	TRBV7-9
CASSETGSSYNSPLHF	TGTGCCAGCAGCGAAACAGGGAGCTCCTATAATTCACCCCTCCACTTT	NA	TRBJ1-6	once	TRBV9
CACTGPRREWTQYF	TGTGCCTGCACGGGGCCCCGGCGAGAGTGGACCCAGTACTTC	NA	TRBJ2-5	NA	TRBV7-9
CASSQGWGAEWEKLFF	TGCGCCAGCAGCCAAGGTTGGGGCGCGGAATGGGAAAAACTGTTTTTT	NA	TRBJ1-4	once	TRBV4-1
CASSPLDSGGAGNTEAFF	TGTGCCAGCTCACCACTGGATTCAGGGGGCGCGGGGAACACTGAAGCTTTCTTT	TRBD1	TRBJ1-1	NA	TRBV18
CASRTYYNYGYTF	TGTGCCAGTAGGACATATTATAACTATGGCTACACCTTC	NA	TRBJ1-2	NA	TRBV2
CAISGTGYGGTEAFF	TGTGCCATCAGTGGGACAGGGTATGGAGGTACTGAAGCTTTCTTT	TRBD1	TRBJ1-1	NA	TRBV10-3
CASSLAARVYGYTF	TGTGCCAGCAGTCTAGCGGCCAGGGTCTATGGCTACACCTTC	NA	TRBJ1-2	NA	TRBV7-9
CASSPTGQESTEAFF	TGTGCCAGCAGCCCAACAGGGCAGGAGAGCACTGAAGCTTTCTTT	NA	TRBJ1-1	NA	TRBV27
CASSDPGQGSETEAFF	TGTGCCAGCAGCGATCCCGGACAGGGGTCAGAGACTGAAGCTTTCTTT	TRBD1	TRBJ1-1	NA	TRBV7-2
CAISRLAGGTDTQYF	TGTGCCATCTCCAGACTAGCGGGGGGCACAGATACGCAGTATTTT	TRBD2	TRBJ2-3	NA	TRBV6-5
CASSLARLAGGADTQYF	TGCGCCAGCAGCTTGGCCCGACTAGCGGGGGGCGCAGATACGCAGTATTTT	TRBD2	TRBJ2-3	NA	TRBV5-1
CSVEGGQSYGYTF	TGCAGCGTTGAAGGGGGACAGAGCTATGGCTACACCTTC	TRBD1	TRBJ1-2	once	TRBV29-1